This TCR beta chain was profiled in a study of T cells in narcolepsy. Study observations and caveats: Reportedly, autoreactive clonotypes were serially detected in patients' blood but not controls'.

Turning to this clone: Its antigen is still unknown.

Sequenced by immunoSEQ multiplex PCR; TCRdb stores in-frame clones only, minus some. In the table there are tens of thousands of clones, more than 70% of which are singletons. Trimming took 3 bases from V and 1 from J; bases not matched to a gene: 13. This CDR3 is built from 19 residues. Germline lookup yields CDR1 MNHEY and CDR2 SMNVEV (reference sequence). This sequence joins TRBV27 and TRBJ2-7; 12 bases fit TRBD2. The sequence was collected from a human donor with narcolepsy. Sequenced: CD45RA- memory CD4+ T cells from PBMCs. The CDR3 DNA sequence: TGTGCCAGCAGTTTTGGGCTAGCGGGAGGGACAACGATGTCCTACGAGCAGTACTTC. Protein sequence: CASSFGLAGGTTMSYEQYF.